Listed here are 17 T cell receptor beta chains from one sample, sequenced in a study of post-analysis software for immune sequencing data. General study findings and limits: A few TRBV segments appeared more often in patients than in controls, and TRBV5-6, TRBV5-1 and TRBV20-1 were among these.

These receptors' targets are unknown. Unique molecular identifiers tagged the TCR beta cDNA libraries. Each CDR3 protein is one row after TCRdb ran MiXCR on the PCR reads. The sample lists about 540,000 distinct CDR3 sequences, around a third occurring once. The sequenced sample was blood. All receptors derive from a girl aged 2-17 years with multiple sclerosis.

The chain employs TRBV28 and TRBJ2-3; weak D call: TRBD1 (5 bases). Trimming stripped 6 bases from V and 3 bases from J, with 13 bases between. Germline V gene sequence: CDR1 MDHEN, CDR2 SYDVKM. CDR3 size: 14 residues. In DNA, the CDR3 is TGTGCCAGCAGACCCCAGGGTTTGACAGATACGCAGTATTTT. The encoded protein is CASRPQGLTDTQYF.

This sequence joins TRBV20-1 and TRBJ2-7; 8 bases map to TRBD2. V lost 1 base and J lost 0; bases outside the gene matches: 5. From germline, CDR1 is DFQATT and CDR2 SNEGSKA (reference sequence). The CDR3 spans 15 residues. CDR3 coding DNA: TGCAGTGCTAGAGTATCCGGGGGGGCCTCCTACGAGCAGTACTTC. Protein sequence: CSARVSGGASYEQYF.

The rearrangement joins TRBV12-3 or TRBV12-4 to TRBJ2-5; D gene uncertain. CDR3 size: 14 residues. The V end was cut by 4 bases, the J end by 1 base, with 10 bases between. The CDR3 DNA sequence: TGTGCCAGCAGTTCTCTCGACACCCAAGAGACCCAGTACTTC. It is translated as CASSSLDTQETQYF.

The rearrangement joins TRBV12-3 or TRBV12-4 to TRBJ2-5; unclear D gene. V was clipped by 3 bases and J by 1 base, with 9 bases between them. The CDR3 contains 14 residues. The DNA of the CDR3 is TGTGCCAGCAGTTTCAGTTCTACCCAAGAGACCCAGTACTTC. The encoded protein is CASSFSSTQETQYF.

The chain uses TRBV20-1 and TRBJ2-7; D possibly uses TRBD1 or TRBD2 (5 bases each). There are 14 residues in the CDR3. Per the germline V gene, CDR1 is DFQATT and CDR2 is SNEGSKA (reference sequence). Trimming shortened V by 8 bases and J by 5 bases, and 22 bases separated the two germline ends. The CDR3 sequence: CSSTREGWNDEQYF. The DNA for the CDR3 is TGCAGTTCAACGCGAGAGGGGTGGAACGACGAGCAGTACTTC.

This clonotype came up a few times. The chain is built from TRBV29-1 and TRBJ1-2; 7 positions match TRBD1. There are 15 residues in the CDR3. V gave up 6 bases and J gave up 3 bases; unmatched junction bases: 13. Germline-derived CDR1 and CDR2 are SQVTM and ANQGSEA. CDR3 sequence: CSVPTRDREDYGYTF. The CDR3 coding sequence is TGCAGCGTCCCCACCCGAGACAGGGAGGACTATGGCTACACCTTC.

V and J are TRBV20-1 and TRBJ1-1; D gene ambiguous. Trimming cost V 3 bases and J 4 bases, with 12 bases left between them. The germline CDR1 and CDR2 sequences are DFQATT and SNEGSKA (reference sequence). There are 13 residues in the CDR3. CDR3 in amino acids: CSASSHSGTEAFF. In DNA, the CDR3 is TGCAGTGCTAGCTCTCACTCGGGCACTGAAGCTTTCTTT.

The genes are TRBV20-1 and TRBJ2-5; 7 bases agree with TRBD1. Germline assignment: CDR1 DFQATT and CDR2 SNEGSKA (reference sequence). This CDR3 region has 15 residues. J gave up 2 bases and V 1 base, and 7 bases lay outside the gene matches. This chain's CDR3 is CSARGPGRGQETQYF. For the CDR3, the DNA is TGCAGTGCTAGAGGGCCAGGCAGGGGGCAAGAGACCCAGTACTTC.

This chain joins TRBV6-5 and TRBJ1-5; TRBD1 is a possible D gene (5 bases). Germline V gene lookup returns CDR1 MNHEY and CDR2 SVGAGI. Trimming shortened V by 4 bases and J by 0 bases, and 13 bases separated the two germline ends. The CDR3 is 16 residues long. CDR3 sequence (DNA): TGTGCCAGCAGTTCGCATAGGGGTAATAGCAATCAGCCCCAGCATTTT. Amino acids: CASSSHRGNSNQPQHF.

CDR3 residues: CATSDLGSSGAYNEQFF. Written as DNA, the CDR3 is TGTGCCACCAGTGATTTGGGGTCTAGCGGGGCGTACAATGAGCAGTTCTTC. The V and J genes are TRBV24-1 and TRBJ2-1; 9 nucleotides match TRBD2. With V trimmed by 0 bases and J by 4 bases, 6 bases remained unmatched. Germline V gene sequence: CDR1 KGHDR, CDR2 SFDVKD. This CDR3 contains 17 residues.

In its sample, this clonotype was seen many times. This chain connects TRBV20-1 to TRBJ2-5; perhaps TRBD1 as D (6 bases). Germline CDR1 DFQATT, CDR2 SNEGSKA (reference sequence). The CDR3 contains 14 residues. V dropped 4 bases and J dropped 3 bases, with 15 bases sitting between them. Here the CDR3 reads CSATSTGHEETQYF. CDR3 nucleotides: TGCAGTGCTACCTCGACGGGACATGAAGAGACCCAGTACTTC.

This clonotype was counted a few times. CDR3 amino acids: CASSLGGAAQPQHF. CDR3 sequence (DNA): TGTGCCAGCTCCCTCGGGGGAGCAGCTCAGCCCCAGCATTTT. The gene calls are TRBV12-3 or TRBV12-4 and TRBJ1-5, with D possibly matching TRBD1 (5 bases). V was cut by 8 bases and J by 6 bases, with 17 bases left in between. This CDR3 comprises 14 residues.

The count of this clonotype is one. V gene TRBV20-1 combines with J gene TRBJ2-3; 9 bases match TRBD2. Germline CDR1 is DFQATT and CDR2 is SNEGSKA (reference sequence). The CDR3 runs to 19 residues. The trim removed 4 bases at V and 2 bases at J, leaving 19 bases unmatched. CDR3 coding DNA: TGCAGTGCTATTCCCTCGCGGGGGGGCGGTCCCTCTTTCACAGATACGCAGTATTTT. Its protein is CSAIPSRGGGPSFTDTQYF.

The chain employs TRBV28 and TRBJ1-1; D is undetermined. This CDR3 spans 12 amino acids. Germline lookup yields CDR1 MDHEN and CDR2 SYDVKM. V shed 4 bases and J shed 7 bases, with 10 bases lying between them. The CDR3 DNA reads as TGTGCCAGCAGTTACTACGGGCGTGAAGCTTTCTTT. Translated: CASSYYGREAFF.

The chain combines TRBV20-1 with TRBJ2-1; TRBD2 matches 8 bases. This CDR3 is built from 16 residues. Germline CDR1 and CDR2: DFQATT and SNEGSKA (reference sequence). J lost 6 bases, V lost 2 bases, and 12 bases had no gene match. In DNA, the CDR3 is TGCAGTGCTAGACCTATAGCGGGGCCTTCTCCCAATGAGCAGTTCTTC. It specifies CSARPIAGPSPNEQFF.

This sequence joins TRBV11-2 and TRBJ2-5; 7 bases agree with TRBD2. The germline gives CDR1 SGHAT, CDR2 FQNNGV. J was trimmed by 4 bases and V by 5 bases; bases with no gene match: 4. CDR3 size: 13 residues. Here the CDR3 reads CASSPWTRETQYF. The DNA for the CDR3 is TGTGCCAGCAGCCCGTGGACTAGAGAGACCCAGTACTTC.

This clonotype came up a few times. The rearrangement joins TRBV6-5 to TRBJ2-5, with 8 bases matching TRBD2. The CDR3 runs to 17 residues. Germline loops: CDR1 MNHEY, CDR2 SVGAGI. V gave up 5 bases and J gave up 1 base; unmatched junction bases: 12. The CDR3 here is CASSLLGGGAAQETQYF. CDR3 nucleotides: TGTGCCAGCAGTCTTCTCGGGGGGGGGGCAGCCCAAGAGACCCAGTACTTC.